The 31 T cell receptor beta chains in this list originate from one sample, sequenced in a study of blood T cell repertoires in COVID-19. Using immunoSEQ multiplex PCR, the repertoire was profiled, and TCRdb retains in-frame clones only, with some absent. The data show about 100,000 clones, roughly 90% seen once. Sequenced sample: peripheral blood. The origin of the receptors is a human donor with COVID-19, enrolled during active disease. The donor label of this sample is uncertain.

This sequence joins TRBV7-3 and TRBJ2-1, with D perhaps matching TRBD2 (7 bases). V was shortened by 5 bases and J by 6 bases, with 14 bases between the two germline ends. This CDR3 has 14 amino acids. Germline V lookup: CDR1 SGHTA, CDR2 FQGTGA. The CDR3 reads CASSLGGAGNEQFF. The DNA of the CDR3 is TGTGCCAGCAGCCTTGGGGGGGCCGGCAATGAGCAGTTCTTC.

J is TRBJ2-5 and V is TRBV11-2; TRBD2 might be the D (5 bases). Germline CDR1 reads SGHAT; CDR2 reads FQNNGV. This CDR3 is built from 17 residues. Trimming cost V 5 bases and J 4 bases, with 23 bases left between them. The CDR3 DNA reads as TGTGCCAGCAGCCCACACTCCGGGATTGAACCGCGAGAGACCCAGTACTTC. This gives the protein CASSPHSGIEPRETQYF.

V usage is TRBV19 and J usage is TRBJ2-5; weak D call: TRBD1 (7 bases). CDR3 length: 14 amino acids. V lost 3 bases, J lost 6 bases, and 14 bases lay in between. Germline V gene data show CDR1 as LNHDA and CDR2 as SQIVND (reference sequence). The CDR3 sequence: CASSMMQGGKTQYF. The CDR3 DNA reads TGTGCCAGTAGTATGATGCAGGGGGGAAAGACCCAGTACTTC. Full variable domain (outside the CDR3, taken from reference TRBV19 and TRBJ2-5): DGGITQSPKYLFRKEGQNVTLSCEQNLNHDAMYWYRQDPGQGLRLIYYSQIVNDFQKGDIAEGYSVSREKKESFPLTVTSAQKNPTAFYLCASSMMQGGKTQYFGPGTRLLVL.

This clone was recorded once. This rearrangement joins TRBV14 to TRBJ1-4; tentatively, D is TRBD1 (6 bases). Trimming removed 0 bases from V and 8 bases from J, with 13 bases in between. Germline assignment: CDR1 SGHDN and CDR2 FVKESK. The CDR3 is 15 amino acids. The CDR3 DNA reads TGTGCCAGCAGCCAAGAGGGGAGGGGGAAGGAAAAACTGTTTTTT. Translated: CASSQEGRGKEKLFF.

Sample share makes this clone medium-sized. The CDR3 here is CASSWTEINSPLHF. DNA for the CDR3: TGTGCCAGCAGCTGGACAGAGATTAATTCACCCCTCCACTTT. This rearrangement joins TRBV7-2 to TRBJ1-6, with a possible D match to TRBD1 (6 bases). With 4 bases removed from V and 6 bases from J, the gap between germline ends came to 10 bases. The germline V gene encodes CDR1 SGHTA and CDR2 FQGNSA. The CDR3 contains 14 residues.

This clone was seen only a few times. The J gene is TRBJ2-3, the V gene TRBV28, with TRBD1 identical over 7 bases. Trimming took 5 bases from V and 3 from J; bases not matched to a gene: 2. The CDR3 sequence is 13 residues long. Per the germline V gene, CDR1 is MDHEN and CDR2 is SYDVKM. The CDR3 DNA sequence: TGTGCCAGCAGTCCGGACAGGACAGATACGCAGTATTTT. Amino acid sequence: CASSPDRTDTQYF.

V usage is TRBV28 and J usage is TRBJ2-1; TRBD1 is a possible D gene (5 bases). The CDR3 is 12 residues long. Germline V gene sequence: CDR1 MDHEN, CDR2 SYDVKM. Trimming took off 8 bases at V and 4 bases at J, with 9 bases between the two ends. CDR3 coding DNA: TGTGCCAGCGGGGCACTTTACAATGAGCAGTTCTTC. Its translation: CASGALYNEQFF.

V is TRBV28 and J is TRBJ1-5, with a possible D match to TRBD1 (6 bases). Germline V gene sequence: CDR1 MDHEN, CDR2 SYDVKM. V was clipped by 1 base and J by 4 bases, with 11 bases between them. The CDR3 is 15 amino acids. CDR3 sequence (DNA): TGTGCCAGCAGTTTATTGGGGGCAAGAAATCAGCCCCAGCATTTT. Protein product: CASSLLGARNQPQHF.

This rearrangement joins TRBV5-4 to TRBJ1-2; the D gene is possibly TRBD1 (6 bases). Germline values: CDR1 SGHNT, CDR2 YYREEE (reference sequence). This CDR3 contains 17 residues. Trimming left V 0 bases short and J 2 bases short, with 17 bases between. The CDR3 region is CASSLGPGRGDNYGYTF. The CDR3, as DNA: TGTGCCAGCAGCTTGGGACCTGGGAGGGGGGACAACTATGGCTACACCTTC.

This sequence joins TRBV12-3 or TRBV12-4 and TRBJ2-1, with a weak D call TRBD2 (6 bases). Trimming left V 5 bases short and J 9 bases short, with 14 bases between. CDR3 length: 13 residues. The CDR3 is CASSPPDYFEQFF. The CDR3 nucleotides read TGTGCCAGCAGTCCTCCGGACTATTTTGAGCAGTTCTTC.

This rearrangement joins TRBV7-3 to TRBJ2-6, with 7 bases that match TRBD1. This CDR3 comprises 16 residues. Germline V lookup: CDR1 SGHTA, CDR2 FQGTGA. Trimming cost V 4 bases and J 0 bases; bases outside gene matches: 3. CDR3 region: CASSSGQLSGANVLTF. The CDR3 nucleotides are TGTGCCAGCAGCTCGGGACAGCTCTCTGGGGCCAACGTCCTGACTTTC.

The chain is built from TRBV5-4 and TRBJ1-3; a possible D gene is TRBD1 (5 bases). CDR1 and CDR2 (germline): SGHNT, YYREEE (reference sequence). The CDR3 consists of 17 residues. Between the trimmed V and J ends, which lost 0 bases and 0 bases, there was a span of 13 bases. This CDR3 reads CASSLGAGPISGNTIYF. The CDR3 region has the DNA TGTGCCAGCAGCTTGGGGGCAGGGCCAATCTCTGGAAACACCATATATTTT.

The chain couples TRBV13 to TRBJ1-6; 7 positions match TRBD1. This CDR3 spans 15 amino acids. Germline V lookup: CDR1 PRHDT, CDR2 FYEKMQ (reference sequence). J was trimmed by 6 bases and V by 8 bases; bases with no gene match: 10. CDR3 nucleotide sequence: TGTGCCAGCCTAAGAAAGGACAGGAGTAATTCACCCCTCCACTTT. Translating gives CASLRKDRSNSPLHF.

The chain links TRBV5-1 to TRBJ2-7; 7 nucleotides line up with TRBD1. The CDR3 loop spans 15 amino acids. Germline-derived CDR1 and CDR2 are SGHRS and YFSETQ. Germline trimming cut 1 base from V and 4 bases from J; bases unmatched to any gene: 8. This chain's CDR3 is CASSLSSGQSYEQYF. In DNA form, the CDR3 reads TGCGCCAGCAGCTTGTCTTCGGGACAGTCGTACGAGCAGTACTTC.

The count of this clone is one. The chain joins TRBV19 to TRBJ2-5, with D possibly TRBD2 on 5 matching bases. V was pared by 4 bases and J by 0 bases, with 6 bases between. Germline-derived CDR1 and CDR2 are LNHDA and SQIVND (reference sequence). The CDR3 runs to 13 residues. CDR3: CASSTGNQETQYF. The CDR3 coding sequence is TGTGCCAGTAGTACCGGGAACCAAGAGACCCAGTACTTC. Supplemented by reference TRBV19 and TRBJ2-5, the full variable domain reads DGGITQSPKYLFRKEGQNVTLSCEQNLNHDAMYWYRQDPGQGLRLIYYSQIVNDFQKGDIAEGYSVSREKKESFPLTVTSAQKNPTAFYLCASSTGNQETQYFGPGTRLLVL.

The CDR3 DNA is TGTGCCACCAGTGCAAACAGGGACAACACCGGGGAGCTGTTTTTT. It specifies CATSANRDNTGELFF. The rearrangement links TRBV24-1 to TRBJ2-2; D may be TRBD1 (6 bases). V gave up 5 bases and J gave up 2 bases, with 11 bases separating them. The CDR3 has 15 residues. In germline, CDR1 is KGHDR, CDR2 SFDVKD.

The chain joins TRBV29-1 to TRBJ2-3; 9 bases are a match to TRBD2. Trimming took 7 bases from V and 4 from J; bases not matched to a gene: 15. The germline V gene encodes CDR1 SQVTM and CDR2 ANQGSEA. CDR3 size: 16 residues. The CDR3 spells CSATRAWRGGADTQYF. The DNA for the CDR3 is TGCAGCGCTACCCGTGCCTGGCGGGGGGGCGCAGATACGCAGTATTTT.

This chain links TRBV7-9 with TRBJ1-1; TRBD1 is a possible D gene (5 bases). Trimming removed 1 base from V and 7 bases from J, with 10 bases in between. Germline CDR1 is SEHNR and CDR2 is FQNEAQ (reference sequence). This CDR3 is 13 amino acids long. In DNA form, the CDR3 reads TGTGCCAGCAGCTTAGGGGGAGGGGATGAAGCTTTCTTT. This translates into CASSLGGGDEAFF.

This chain uses TRBV5-2 with TRBJ1-2. TRBV5-2 is termed a pseudogene. There are 16 residues in the CDR3. For the CDR3, the DNA is TGTGCCAGCAAGTATATGGGAGAGTACGAGACCTATGGCTACACCTTC. Translated, it gives CASKYMGEYETYGYTF.

The genes are TRBV3-1 (or the pseudogene TRBV3-2) and TRBJ2-2; D is unclear. Germline lookup yields CDR1 LGHDT and CDR2 YNNKEL (reference sequence). Trimming shortened V by 1 base and J by 4 bases, and 4 bases separated the two germline ends. This CDR3 comprises 13 residues. CDR3 protein: CASSQGRTGELFF. CDR3 coding DNA: TGTGCCAGCAGCCAAGGTCGCACCGGGGAGCTGTTTTTT.

This clone was found once. The rearrangement joins TRBV7-3 to TRBJ2-5, with TRBD2 identical over 7 bases. The CDR3 has 14 residues. V lost 4 bases and J lost 5; bases outside the gene matches: 7. The germline V gene has CDR1 SGHTA and CDR2 FQGTGA. CDR3: CASSSGLEGETQYF. The CDR3 DNA reads TGTGCCAGCAGCTCCGGACTAGAGGGGGAGACCCAGTACTTC.

The J gene is TRBJ2-7, the V gene TRBV7-3; D is perhaps TRBD2 (5 bases). The V and J ends lost 5 bases and 6 bases respectively, with 20 bases between them. CDR1 and CDR2 from the germline V gene are SGHTA and FQGTGA. The CDR3 extends over 15 amino acids. Here the CDR3 DNA reads TGTGCCAGCAGCCCCAGCGGACTGATGGGTGTCGAGCAGTACTTC. It specifies CASSPSGLMGVEQYF.

The chain uses TRBV19 and TRBJ1-3, with D perhaps matching TRBD1 (5 bases). Germline values: CDR1 LNHDA, CDR2 SQIVND (reference sequence). The CDR3 totals 15 residues. V lost 2 bases to trimming and J lost 0 bases, with 8 bases between them. In nucleotides, the CDR3 is TGTGCCAGTAGTATAAATCAGGGCTCTGGAAACACCATATATTTT. This translates into CASSINQGSGNTIYF.

The CDR3 sequence is CASSLGASGEQFF. Written as DNA, the CDR3 is TGTGCCAGCAGTTTAGGGGCTAGCGGCGAGCAGTTCTTC. The J gene is TRBJ2-1, the V gene TRBV12-3 or TRBV12-4; 7 bases map to TRBD2. This CDR3 comprises 13 residues. V lost 1 base, J lost 10 bases, and 4 bases stayed unmatched.

The chain employs TRBV2 and TRBJ2-3; D call uncertain. This CDR3 is 14 amino acids long. CDR1 and CDR2 (germline): SNHLY, FYNNEI. V lost 2 bases, J lost 6 bases, and 12 bases lay in between. The CDR3 protein is CASSESGDGDTQYF. Here the CDR3 DNA reads TGTGCCAGCAGTGAATCCGGAGACGGGGATACGCAGTATTTT.

The V gene is TRBV10-2, the J gene TRBJ1-1, with a tentative D call TRBD1 (6 bases). The CDR3 has 14 amino acids. From germline, CDR1 is WSHSY and CDR2 SAAADI. V lost 6 bases to trimming and J lost 4 bases, with 15 bases between them. CDR3 DNA sequence: TGCGCCAGCAGCCAACAGGGTTTGGGCACTGAAGCTTTCTTT. This gives the protein CASSQQGLGTEAFF.

The V call is TRBV11-2, the J call TRBJ2-5, with a tentative D call TRBD2 (5 bases). The CDR3 spans 16 residues. Per the germline V gene, CDR1 is SGHAT and CDR2 is FQNNGV. V shed 5 bases and J shed 5 bases, with 21 bases lying between them. The CDR3 protein is CASSPMPAGSEETQYF. The DNA for the CDR3 is TGTGCCAGCAGCCCCATGCCGGCGGGTTCCGAGGAGACCCAGTACTTC.

This chain uses TRBV6-2 or TRBV6-3 with TRBJ2-3; TRBD1 aligns across 9 bases. This CDR3 has 16 residues. V dropped 0 bases and J dropped 3; count of bases not matched to a gene: 4. Germline V CDR1 and CDR2: MNHEY, SVGEGT. CDR3 nucleotides: TGTGCCAGCAGTTACTCTATGGACAGGGGAACAGATACGCAGTATTTT. Translating gives CASSYSMDRGTDTQYF.

The chain carries TRBV27 and TRBJ1-1; TRBD1 is a possible D gene (5 bases). V gave up 4 bases and J gave up 4 bases, with 16 bases separating them. This CDR3 region has 15 residues. The germline gives CDR1 MNHEY, CDR2 SMNVEV (reference sequence). The CDR3 bases are TGTGCCAGCAGTTCCCCTGTTGGGGGAGGCACTGAAGCTTTCTTT. It specifies CASSSPVGGGTEAFF.

This sequence joins TRBV2 and TRBJ1-6; D gene unclear. Trimming removed 6 bases at V and 9 bases at J, with 15 bases between. The CDR3 sequence is 14 residues long. The germline V gene encodes CDR1 SNHLY and CDR2 FYNNEI. CDR3 in DNA: TGTGCCAGCAGCGTAGAGAAGAATATTTCACCCCTCCACTTT. Translating gives CASSVEKNISPLHF.

This chain joins TRBV6-5 and TRBJ2-3, with 9 bases aligning to TRBD2. V shed 7 bases, J shed 4 bases, and the junction held 6 bases outside the gene matches. The CDR3 contains 14 residues. Germline lookup yields CDR1 MNHEY and CDR2 SVGAGI. The CDR3 region has the DNA TGTGCCAGCAAGGGCGGGGGGGCCTCAGATACGCAGTATTTT. Encoded protein: CASKGGGASDTQYF.